The 21 T cell receptor beta chains presented below share a single source sample, sequenced in a study of beta chain features in type 1 diabetes. General observations from the study: A moderate, significant TCRB CDR3 shortening appeared in type 1 diabetes across four CD4+ subsets.

What was sequenced were expressed TCRB transcripts, since all of the isolated RNA had been reverse transcribed. Data came from immunoSEQ multiplex PCR; TCRdb stores just in-frame clones and leaves some out. This sample has around 260,000 clones, with roughly 22% found just once. These receptors' antigens are unknown. The sequenced sample consisted of naive CD4+ T cells from blood. These receptors were collected from a woman in her 40s with type 1 diabetes.

The sample holds a few counts of this clone. This chain links TRBV7-2 with TRBJ2-7, with D unclear. The CDR3 runs to 11 residues. V gave up 5 bases and J gave up 7 bases, with 9 bases separating them. CDR1 SGHTA and CDR2 FQGNSA come from the germline V gene. DNA of the CDR3: TGTGCCAGCAGCGTCCTTCGGGAGCAGTACTTC. Amino acids: CASSVLREQYF.

In this sample, this clone turned up a few times. The gene calls are TRBV18 and TRBJ2-2; 9 positions match TRBD2. CDR3 length: 17 residues. Germline V gene data show CDR1 as KGHSH and CDR2 as LQKENI. V lost 2 bases, J lost 7 bases, and 11 bases stayed unmatched. CDR3 nucleotide sequence: TGTGCCAGCTCACCAGCGGGAGGGCCCGAGGTACACGGGGAGCTGTTTTTT. Translating gives CASSPAGGPEVHGELFF.

This rearrangement joins TRBV6-6 to TRBJ2-5; D possibly corresponds to TRBD2 (5 bases). Between the trimmed V and J ends, which lost 7 bases and 4 bases, there was a span of 13 bases. Germline loops: CDR1 MNHNY, CDR2 SVGAGI (reference sequence). The CDR3 contains 13 residues. CDR3 amino acids: CASTLLVRETQYF. The CDR3 bases are TGTGCCAGCACCCTACTAGTCCGAGAGACCCAGTACTTC.

J is TRBJ2-1 and V is TRBV9; TRBD2 agrees at 10 bases. The CDR3 runs to 15 residues. Germline CDR1 is SGDLS and CDR2 is YYNGEE. With V trimmed by 4 bases and J by 10 bases, 11 bases remained unmatched. The CDR3, as DNA: TGTGCCAGCAGCTTAATAGCGGGAGGCCTCTTGGAGCAGTTCTTC. Translated: CASSLIAGGLLEQFF.

This rearrangement joins TRBV2 to TRBJ1-5; 8 positions match TRBD1. After removal of 2 bases from V and 6 bases from J, the junction contained 3 bases not matched to a gene. The CDR3 runs 14 residues. Per germline, CDR1 SNHLY and CDR2 FYNNEI. This CDR3 is CASSELTGVQPQHF. Written as DNA, the CDR3 is TGTGCCAGCAGTGAATTGACAGGGGTTCAGCCCCAGCATTTT.

This clone showed up just a few times. The J gene is TRBJ1-1, the V gene TRBV9; D call uncertain. Trimming removed 0 bases at V and 5 bases at J, with 14 bases between. The CDR3 sequence is 15 residues long. Germline V gives CDR1 SGDLS, CDR2 YYNGEE. The CDR3 nucleotides are TGTGCCAGCAGCGTAGCTCCGAACCTGGAGACTGAAGCTTTCTTT. This codes for CASSVAPNLETEAFF.

V and J are TRBV7-9 and TRBJ1-3; 7 nucleotides align to TRBD1. From germline, CDR1 is SEHNR and CDR2 FQNEAQ (reference sequence). V gave up 5 bases and J gave up 0 bases; unmatched junction bases: 4. This CDR3 has 15 amino acids. The CDR3 sequence is CASSRQGPSGNTIYF. The CDR3 coding sequence is TGTGCCAGCAGCCGACAGGGTCCCTCTGGAAACACCATATATTTT.

This rearrangement joins TRBV7-6 to TRBJ1-1; D gene unclear. This CDR3 region has 14 residues. The V end lost 5 bases, the J end lost 4 bases, and 14 bases lay between the germline ends. Per the germline V gene, CDR1 is SGHVS and CDR2 is FNYEAQ. The CDR3 coding sequence is TGTGCCAGCAGCGGACGGGGAGTTAGCACTGAAGCTTTCTTT. Amino acid sequence: CASSGRGVSTEAFF.

The chain couples TRBV2 to TRBJ2-7; the D is unclear. This CDR3 has 14 amino acids. Germline-derived CDR1 and CDR2 are SNHLY and FYNNEI. The V and J ends lost 6 bases and 3 bases respectively, with 15 bases between them. The CDR3 is CASRTDTVGYEQYF. DNA for the CDR3: TGTGCCAGCAGGACCGACACGGTCGGCTACGAGCAGTACTTC. Full variable domain (remainder filled in from reference TRBV2 and TRBJ2-7): EPEVTQTPSHQVTQMGQEVILRCVPISNHLYFYWYRQILGQKVEFLVSFYNNEISEKSEIFDDQFSVERPDGSNFTLKIRSTKLEDSAMYFCASRTDTVGYEQYFGPGTRLTVT.

The table lists this clone with a few counts. This chain connects TRBV7-9 to TRBJ2-7; D gene uncertain. Germline V gene sequence: CDR1 SEHNR, CDR2 FQNEAQ (reference sequence). The V end was cut by 4 bases, the J end by 3 bases, with 13 bases between. This CDR3 spans 14 amino acids. CDR3 sequence: CASSYLGQSYEQYF. CDR3 coding DNA: TGTGCCAGCAGCTACCTGGGCCAGAGCTACGAGCAGTACTTC.

The CDR3 nucleotides read TGTGCCAGCTCACGGTCGGAGGTTAACACCGGGGAGCTGTTTTTT. It codes for CASSRSEVNTGELFF. The chain combines TRBV18 with TRBJ2-2, with D possibly TRBD2 on 5 matching bases. Deletions cut 4 bases from V and 2 bases from J, with 11 bases between. The CDR3 contains 15 residues. Germline CDR1 and CDR2: KGHSH and LQKENI.

The chain carries TRBV9 and TRBJ2-7; the match to TRBD1 covers 7 bases. CDR1 SGDLS and CDR2 YYNGEE come from the germline V gene. This CDR3 is 14 amino acids long. The J segment lost 0 bases and the V segment lost 1 base, leaving 1 base of the junction unmatched. For the CDR3, the DNA is TGTGCCAGCAGCGTATGGGACAGCTCCTACGAGCAGTACTTC. This codes for CASSVWDSSYEQYF.

The rearrangement uses TRBV28 and TRBJ2-1; TRBD2 matches at 7 bases. The CDR3 runs to 16 residues. Germline CDR1 MDHEN, CDR2 SYDVKM. V dropped 6 bases and J dropped 4; count of bases not matched to a gene: 12. CDR3 DNA: TGTGCCAGCAGCCCGACGGGCAGCGGGGATTACAATGAGCAGTTCTTC. As protein: CASSPTGSGDYNEQFF.

This clone has just a few counts. The V call is TRBV10-3, the J call TRBJ2-1, with a tentative D call TRBD2 (6 bases). V was pared by 5 bases and J by 5 bases, with 19 bases between. Germline V gene lookup returns CDR1 ENHRY and CDR2 SYGVKD. This CDR3 contains 16 residues. The CDR3 is CAISKRDSPPHNEQFF. The CDR3 DNA follows: TGTGCCATCAGTAAAAGGGACTCACCTCCCCACAATGAGCAGTTCTTC.

The CDR3 DNA is TGCGCCAGCAGTCCGAGGACTAGCGGCTCTGGGGCCAACGTCCTGACTTTC. It is translated as CASSPRTSGSGANVLTF. The chain carries TRBV5-1 and TRBJ2-6; 10 bases fit TRBD2. The germline V gene encodes CDR1 SGHRS and CDR2 YFSETQ. V lost 5 bases to trimming and J lost 0 bases; unmatched junction nucleotides: 5. This CDR3 has 17 residues.

Details on this clone: A junction boundary mismatches the germline segment, possibly from a read error. V gene TRBV7-3 combines with J gene TRBJ2-1; 12 bases agree with TRBD2. The CDR3 extends over 16 amino acids. CDR1 is SGHTA and CDR2 is FQGTGA in the germline V gene. DNA for the CDR3: TGTGCCAGCAGCTTTGGACTAGCGGGACCCTACGATGAGCAGTTCTTC. Translating gives CASSFGLAGPYDEQFF.

This clone was detected only a few times. The V gene is TRBV12-5, the J gene TRBJ2-1; the match to TRBD1 covers 11 bases. J lost 7 bases, V lost 0 bases, and 5 bases had no gene match. CDR3 size: 16 residues. The V gene's germline CDR1 is LGHNT and CDR2 FRNRAP. CDR3 loop: CASGLVWTGGFNEQFF. In DNA form, the CDR3 reads TGTGCTAGTGGTTTGGTCTGGACAGGGGGCTTTAATGAGCAGTTCTTC.

This clone has more than one count but fewer than ten. V and J are TRBV25-1 and TRBJ2-5, with D possibly matching TRBD2 (6 bases). V dropped 6 bases and J dropped 2 bases, with 10 bases sitting between them. CDR1 and CDR2 from the germline V gene are MGHDK and SYGVNS. CDR3 length equals 13 residues. CDR3 sequence (DNA): TGTGCCAGCAGACCAGCGGGTCAAGAGACCCAGTACTTC. It translates to CASRPAGQETQYF.

This clone was recorded a few times. This chain connects TRBV7-3 to TRBJ2-2; D is possibly TRBD2 (5 bases). Germline V gene sequence: CDR1 SGHTA, CDR2 FQGTGA. The CDR3 loop spans 16 amino acids. Trimming shortened V by 7 bases and J by 2 bases, and 17 bases separated the two germline ends. CDR3 DNA sequence: TGTGCCAGCACCCCTTTCCCGGGGTTTAACACCGGGGAGCTGTTTTTT. Translated, it gives CASTPFPGFNTGELFF.

This clone turned up a few times. The rearrangement uses TRBV5-4 and TRBJ1-6; TRBD1 agrees at 7 bases. V shed 4 bases, J shed 7 bases, and the junction held 5 bases outside the gene matches. This CDR3 has 14 residues. Germline V gene data show CDR1 as SGHNT and CDR2 as YYREEE (reference sequence). The CDR3 region has the DNA TGTGCCAGCAGCCGGGACAGAACAAATTCACCCCTCCACTTT. Protein sequence: CASSRDRTNSPLHF.

This clone has just a few counts. The chain couples TRBV5-6 to TRBJ2-3; 9 bases fit TRBD2. The junction had 4 bases not matched to a gene; V was cut back by 0 bases and J by 2 bases. In germline, CDR1 is SGHDT, CDR2 YYEEEE. The CDR3 length is 16 residues. This CDR3 is CASSLAASGITDTQYF. The CDR3, as DNA: TGTGCCAGCAGCTTGGCGGCTAGCGGGATCACAGATACGCAGTATTTT.